These T cell receptor beta chains were read from a single sample in a study of beta chain features in type 1 diabetes. Produced via immunoSEQ multiplex PCR; TCRdb's table is partial and in-frame only. The data hold some 270,000 clones, with about 14% observed a single time. The sample consisted of naive CD4+ T cells from blood. The receptors shown here come from a woman aged 40 to 50 in good health. CDR3s include the opening cysteine and the closing phenylalanine or tryptophan. A D gene is named only where the DNA matches it firmly. Rows may omit the clone size; those that give it use once, few, many or a size class.

D | size | J | V | CDR3 | DNA
NA | NA | TRBJ1-1 | TRBV5-5 | CASSGGSNTEAFF | TGTGCCAGCAGTGGCGGGTCCAACACTGAAGCTTTCTTT
TRBD1 | NA | TRBJ2-2 | TRBV6-5 | CASSRQGNTGELFF | TGTGCCAGCAGCAGACAGGGGAACACCGGGGAGCTGTTTTTT
NA | NA | TRBJ2-3 | TRBV5-1 | CASSNDGKIGQYF | TGCGCCAGCAGCAACGACGGGAAGATTGGGCAGTATTTT
TRBD1 | NA | TRBJ2-1 | TRBV5-1 | CASSLPAGTGRRNEQFF | TGCGCCAGCAGCTTACCGGCCGGGACAGGGAGGAGGAATGAGCAGTTCTTC
NA | NA | TRBJ1-1 | TRBV29-1 | CSVEVRPIGFRGTEAFF | TGCAGCGTTGAAGTTAGGCCCATCGGCTTCAGGGGCACTGAAGCTTTCTTT
NA | few | TRBJ2-7 | TRBV5-1 | CASSLGDILSYEQYF | TGCGCCAGCAGCTTGGGCGACATCCTCTCCTACGAGCAGTACTTC
TRBD2 | few | TRBJ2-5 | TRBV11-2 | CASSLRLAGAQETQYF | TGTGCCAGCAGCTTAAGACTAGCGGGGGCACAAGAGACCCAGTACTTC
TRBD1 | NA | TRBJ2-5 | TRBV5-4 | CASSSGQVQETQYF | TGTGCCAGCAGCTCAGGACAGGTTCAAGAGACCCAGTACTTC
NA | NA | TRBJ2-7 | TRBV18 | CASSPPSAYEQYF | TGTGCCAGCTCACCCCCCAGTGCCTACGAGCAGTACTTC
NA | NA | TRBJ1-6 | TRBV6-6 | CASSYEWGVNSPLHF | TGTGCCAGCAGTTACGAATGGGGGGTGAATTCACCCCTCCACTTT
NA | NA | TRBJ1-1 | TRBV5-6 | CASSFMGPAEVAFF | TGTGCCAGCAGCTTTATGGGGCCCGCGGAAGTAGCTTTCTTT
NA | few | TRBJ2-1 | TRBV15 | CATSLPGGTVNEQFF | TGTGCCACCTCCCTCCCGGGCGGGACCGTCAATGAGCAGTTCTTC
TRBD2 | NA | TRBJ2-5 | TRBV5-6 | CASSLVRGGWKTQYF | TGTGCCAGCAGCTTGGTGCGGGGGGGCTGGAAGACCCAGTACTTC
TRBD1 | many | TRBJ2-7 | TRBV13 | CASSPRTGWEQYF | TGTGCCAGCAGCCCCCGGACAGGCTGGGAGCAGTACTTC
NA | NA | TRBJ1-2 | TRBV6-5 | CASSYSGQGDYGYTF | TGTGCCAGCAGTTACTCAGGTCAGGGTGACTATGGCTACACCTTC
NA | few | TRBJ2-5 | TRBV9 | CASSVEGRGLEQYF | TGTGCCAGCAGCGTAGAGGGCAGGGGCTTGGAGCAGTACTTC
NA | few | TRBJ2-3 | TRBV7-7 | CASSLGVGTDTQYF | TGTGCTAGCAGCTTAGGAGTGGGCACAGATACGCAGTATTTT
NA | NA | TRBJ2-1 | TRBV6-6 | CASSYSFAGTYNEQFF | TGTGCCAGCAGTTACTCCTTCGCGGGGACCTACAATGAGCAGTTCTTC
TRBD1 | few | TRBJ2-7 | TRBV29-1 | CSARDRAYEQYF | TGCAGCGCGAGGGACAGAGCCTACGAGCAGTACTTC
TRBD1 | few | TRBJ2-5 | TRBV5-5 | CASSLGQGAEETQYF | TGTGCCAGCAGCTTGGGACAGGGGGCTGAGGAGACCCAGTACTTC
NA | few | TRBJ2-5 | TRBV5-4 | CASSLRTALQETQYF | TGTGCCAGCAGCCTTCGGACAGCTTTACAAGAGACCCAGTACTTC
NA | NA | TRBJ2-3 | TRBV2 | CASTDSRGGADTQYF | TGTGCCAGCACGGACTCTAGGGGGGGCGCAGATACGCAGTATTTT
NA | few | TRBJ1-2 | TRBV20-1 | CSATSGDGYTF | TGCAGTGCTACGTCAGGGGATGGCTACACCTTC
TRBD2 | NA | TRBJ2-3 | TRBV4-2 | CASSQEGGLAGGPFRQYF | TGTGCCAGCAGCCAAGAAGGCGGACTAGCGGGGGGCCCGTTTAGGCAGTATTTT
NA | NA | TRBJ2-3 | TRBV5-1 | CASSLYLAGVDTQYF | TGCGCCAGCAGCTTGTATCTAGCCGGGGTAGATACGCAGTATTTT
TRBD1 | NA | TRBJ1-2 | TRBV4-2 | CASSQDEAGTVYGYTF | TGTGCCAGCAGCCAAGACGAAGCCGGGACAGTTTATGGCTACACCTTC
NA | NA | TRBJ2-7 | TRBV4-1 | CASSRVGALYEQYF | TGCGCCAGCAGCCGAGTAGGAGCCCTCTACGAGCAGTACTTC
NA | few | TRBJ2-7 | TRBV14 | CASSPRGANYEQYF | TGTGCCAGCAGCCCCCGGGGGGCAAACTACGAGCAGTACTTC
TRBD1 | NA | TRBJ2-6 | TRBV25-1 | CASTISGTANSGANVLTF | TGTGCCAGCACGATATCCGGGACAGCCAACTCTGGGGCCAACGTCCTGACTTTC
NA | many | TRBJ1-2 | TRBV7-9 | CASSSRLDGYTF | TGTGCCAGCAGCTCCCGACTGGATGGCTACACCTTC
NA | NA | TRBJ2-5 | TRBV7-9 | CASVLGRVDLETQYF | TGTGCCAGCGTTCTGGGGCGCGTGGACCTGGAGACCCAGTACTTC
TRBD1 | NA | TRBJ1-2 | TRBV2 | CASSRTGGSYGYTF | TGTGCCAGCAGTAGGACAGGGGGGAGCTATGGCTACACCTTC
TRBD1 | NA | TRBJ1-4 | TRBV25-1 | CASSENRGEEKLFF | TGTGCCAGCAGTGAAAACAGGGGGGAGGAAAAACTGTTTTTT
NA | NA | TRBJ2-7 | TRBV6-5 | CASSYSIGGSYEQYF | TGTGCCAGCAGTTACTCGATTGGCGGTTCCTACGAGCAGTACTTC
TRBD1 | NA | TRBJ1-1 | TRBV28 | CASSITGGWETEAFF | TGTGCCAGCAGCATTACAGGGGGTTGGGAAACTGAAGCTTTCTTT
TRBD2 | NA | TRBJ2-1 | TRBV6-5 | CASSYLIAGGLNEQFF | TGTGCCAGCAGTTACTTAATAGCGGGGGGGCTTAATGAGCAGTTCTTC
NA | NA | TRBJ2-2 | TRBV11-2 | CASSFIYTGELFF | TGTGCCAGCAGCTTTATATACACCGGGGAGCTGTTTTTT
TRBD1 | few | TRBJ2-1 | TRBV2 | CASNSRDRADNEQFF | TGTGCCAGCAACTCCCGGGACAGGGCTGACAATGAGCAGTTCTTC
TRBD2 | NA | TRBJ2-3 | TRBV4-1 | CASSPASGGPTDTQYF | TGTGCCAGCAGCCCGGCTAGCGGGGGACCCACAGATACGCAGTATTTT
TRBD1 | NA | TRBJ2-3 | TRBV6-4 | CASREDRDTDTQYF | TGTGCCAGCAGAGAGGACAGGGACACAGATACGCAGTATTTT
NA | few | TRBJ2-3 | TRBV6-5 | CASSYSMGGSQYF | TGTGCCAGCAGTTACTCTATGGGAGGTTCGCAGTATTTT
NA | NA | TRBJ2-5 | TRBV4-1 | CASSQDQGRGETQYF | TGCGCCAGCAGCCAAGATCAGGGGAGGGGTGAGACCCAGTACTTC
TRBD2 | few | TRBJ2-1 | TRBV2 | CASSRLAGGGDEQFF | TGTGCCAGCAGCCGCCTAGCGGGGGGCGGGGATGAGCAGTTCTTC
NA | few | TRBJ2-4 | TRBV25-1 | CASRPRSLAKNIQYF | TGTGCCAGCAGACCACGGTCGCTAGCCAAAAACATTCAGTACTTC